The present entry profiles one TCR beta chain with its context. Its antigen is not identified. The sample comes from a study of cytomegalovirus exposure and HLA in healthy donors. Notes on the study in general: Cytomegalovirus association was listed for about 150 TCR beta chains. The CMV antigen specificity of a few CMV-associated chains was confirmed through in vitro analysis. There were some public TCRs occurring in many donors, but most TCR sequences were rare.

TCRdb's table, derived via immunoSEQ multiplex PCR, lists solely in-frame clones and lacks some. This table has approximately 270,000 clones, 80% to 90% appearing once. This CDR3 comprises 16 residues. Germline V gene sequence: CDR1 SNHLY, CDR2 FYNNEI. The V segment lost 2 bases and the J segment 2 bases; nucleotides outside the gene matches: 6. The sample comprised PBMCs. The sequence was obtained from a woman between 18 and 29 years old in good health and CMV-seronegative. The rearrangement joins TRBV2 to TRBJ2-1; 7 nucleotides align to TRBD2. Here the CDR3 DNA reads TGTGCCAGCAGTGAATTGGGGGAGGGCCCCTACAATGAGCAGTTCTTC. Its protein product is CASSELGEGPYNEQFF.